This T cell receptor (beta chain) was documented in a study of response to subunit inactivated influenza vaccine. CDR1 is KGHDR and CDR2 is SFDVKD in the germline V gene. The CDR3 is 17 amino acids. Trimming pared 2 bases from V and 2 bases from J, leaving 16 bases between. Broader study findings: The authors suggested that few new T cells are recruited per seasonal influenza vaccination.

TCRdb re-analysed the RT-PCR reads in MiXCR, keeping a single row per CDR3 protein. The sample has around 650,000 distinct CDR3 sequences; approximately 14% are singletons. This clonotype was observed a few times. Its target is not known. This receptor was identified in a man aged 45-65 years who received an inactivated influenza vaccine. The sequencing used PBMCs from blood, collected 11 to 12 days after vaccination. The J gene is TRBJ2-3, the V gene TRBV24-1; tentatively, D is TRBD1 (5 bases). The CDR3 is CATSDSRTPDNTDTQYF. The CDR3 nucleotides are TGTGCCACCAGTGATTCCCGGACACCCGATAACACAGATACGCAGTATTTT.